The 16 T cell receptor beta chains presented below share a single source sample, sequenced in a study of beta chain features in type 1 diabetes. Study results and caveats: Shortening that was moderate but significant affected the TCRB CDR3s of Type 1 diabetes patients in all four CD4+ subsets.

All of the isolated RNA was reverse transcribed, so expressed TCRB transcripts were sequenced. Generated by immunoSEQ multiplex PCR, the TCRdb table keeps only in-frame clones and is missing some. The sample holds 200,000 to 250,000 clones; about 14% are singletons and the top ten take approximately 0.021%. The antigens these receptors bind are not known. The sample comprised naive CD4+ T cells from blood. The receptors were gathered from a man younger than 40 with type 1 diabetes.

The rearrangement links TRBV5-1 to TRBJ2-3, with 7 positions matching TRBD2. The CDR3 contains 14 residues. The junction had 2 bases not matched to a gene; V was cut back by 4 bases and J by 0 bases. Germline V lookup: CDR1 SGHRS, CDR2 YFSETQ. As DNA, the CDR3 is TGCGCCAGCAGCAAAGCGGGAAGCACAGATACGCAGTATTTT. Encoded protein: CASSKAGSTDTQYF. The full variable domain, in which reference TRBV5-1 and TRBJ2-3 provide the parts outside the CDR3, is KAGVTQTPRYLIKTRGQQVTLSCSPISGHRSVSWYQQTPGQGLQFLFEYFSETQRNKGNFPGRFSGRQFSNSRSEMNVSTLELGDSALYLCASSKAGSTDTQYFGPGTRLTVL.

The table lists this clone with a few counts. The chain carries TRBV18 and TRBJ2-1; no clear D gene. The CDR3 totals 15 residues. Trimming removed 0 bases at V and 4 bases at J, with 10 bases between. Per germline, CDR1 KGHSH and CDR2 LQKENI. DNA for the CDR3: TGTGCCAGCTCACCACCTGGCGGCCAGTACAATGAGCAGTTCTTC. Protein sequence: CASSPPGGQYNEQFF.

This clone has more than one count but fewer than ten. The CDR3 sequence: CSVEHSLSGNTIYF. DNA for the CDR3: TGCAGCGTTGAACACAGCCTCTCTGGAAACACCATATATTTT. V and J are TRBV29-1 and TRBJ1-3; D not resolved. V gave up 2 bases and J gave up 0 bases, with 8 bases separating them. The CDR3 is 14 amino acids. Looked up from germline, CDR1 is SQVTM and CDR2 is ANQGSEA. The full variable domain, completed using reference TRBV29-1 and TRBJ1-3, is SAVISQKPSRDICQRGTSLTIQCQVDSQVTMMFWYRQQPGQSLTLIATANQGSEATYESGFVIDKFPISRPNLTFSTLTVSNMSPEDSSIYLCSVEHSLSGNTIYFGEGSWLTVV.

The chain uses TRBV6-5 and TRBJ2-5; 8 positions agree with TRBD2. There are 14 residues in the CDR3. V trimming: 4 bases; J trimming: 5 bases; junction bases outside the gene matches: 6. Germline assignment: CDR1 MNHEY and CDR2 SVGAGI. CDR3 residues: CASSSRGGGETQYF. CDR3 nucleotide sequence: TGTGCCAGCAGTTCTCGGGGGGGCGGGGAGACCCAGTACTTC.

This clone was detected only a few times. The V and J genes are TRBV5-4 and TRBJ2-3, with D tentatively TRBD2 (5 bases). Trimming pared 0 bases from V and 0 bases from J, leaving 8 bases between. The CDR3 is 15 residues long. Germline CDR1 and CDR2: SGHNT and YYREEE (reference sequence). The CDR3 here is CASSLGGLSTDTQYF. The CDR3 bases are TGTGCCAGCAGCTTGGGAGGGCTTAGCACAGATACGCAGTATTTT.

The V gene is TRBV2, the J gene TRBJ2-3; D possibly corresponds to TRBD2 (6 bases). Germline CDR1 and CDR2: SNHLY and FYNNEI. The V gene lost 9 bases and the J gene lost 0 bases, with 13 bases spanning the gap. The CDR3 consists of 14 residues. The CDR3 is CASQMGLSTDTQYF. The CDR3 coding sequence is TGTGCCAGTCAAATGGGACTTAGCACAGATACGCAGTATTTT.

This clone was seen more than once but under ten times. The V and J genes are TRBV19 and TRBJ1-1; D not resolved. The V gene lost 6 bases and the J gene lost 0 bases, with 8 bases spanning the gap. CDR1 LNHDA and CDR2 SQIVND come from the germline V gene (reference sequence). CDR3 size: 13 residues. The CDR3: CASRGRLNTEAFF. In nucleotides, the CDR3 is TGTGCCAGTAGAGGCAGGTTGAACACTGAAGCTTTCTTT.

This clone came up a few times. At the DNA level, this CDR3 is encoded by other sequences in the same sample as well. The chain is built from TRBV15 and TRBJ2-3; weak D call: TRBD2 (6 bases). The CDR3 is 14 residues long. The V gene lost 3 bases and the J gene lost 1 base, with 8 bases spanning the gap. From germline, CDR1 is LNHNV and CDR2 YYDKDF (reference sequence). The CDR3 sequence is CATSSSGGTDTQYF. CDR3 sequence (DNA): TGTGCCACCAGCAGTAGCGGCGGCACAGATACGCAGTATTTT.

This clone was counted only a few times. Other DNA sequences in the same sample also yield this CDR3. The rearrangement links TRBV18 to TRBJ2-1, with D perhaps TRBD1 (6 bases). V lost 2 bases to trimming and J lost 4 bases, with 9 bases between them. CDR1 KGHSH and CDR2 LQKENI come from the germline V gene. This CDR3 region has 14 residues. The CDR3: CASSPEQGYNEQFF. Here the CDR3 DNA reads TGTGCCAGCTCACCAGAACAGGGTTACAATGAGCAGTTCTTC.

The V call is TRBV19, the J call TRBJ1-1; TRBD1 agrees at 8 bases. The trim removed 5 bases at V and 0 bases at J, leaving 11 bases unmatched. The length of the CDR3 is 17 residues. The germline gives CDR1 LNHDA, CDR2 SQIVND (reference sequence). CDR3 sequence reads: CASSPSPGQVLNTEAFF. For the CDR3, the DNA is TGTGCCAGTAGTCCTAGCCCGGGACAGGTCTTGAACACTGAAGCTTTCTTT.

This clone has just a few counts. The V and J genes are TRBV9 and TRBJ1-2, with a weak D call TRBD1 (6 bases). The CDR3 is 15 amino acids. Germline CDR1 reads SGDLS; CDR2 reads YYNGEE. The ends were cut back, 4 bases at V and 8 bases at J, with 21 bases in the middle. CDR3 in amino acids: CASSPQESGTTGYTF. The CDR3, as DNA: TGTGCCAGCAGCCCCCAGGAGTCCGGGACAACCGGCTACACCTTC. Filled out from reference TRBV9 and TRBJ1-2, the complete variable domain reads DSGVTQTPKHLITATGQRVTLRCSPRSGDLSVYWYQQSLDQGLQFLIQYYNGEERAKGNILERFSAQQFPDLHSELNLSSLELGDSALYFCASSPQESGTTGYTFGSGTRLTVV.

This clone has a handful of counts. The chain employs TRBV4-2 and TRBJ2-2; 12 bases agree with TRBD2. After removal of 5 bases from V and 0 bases from J, the junction contained 4 bases not matched to a gene. Looked up from germline, CDR1 is LGHNA and CDR2 is YNFKEQ. The CDR3 length is 17 residues. In DNA, the CDR3 is TGTGCCAGCAGCTCGACTAGCGGGAGAACGAACACCGGGGAGCTGTTTTTT. Its translation is CASSSTSGRTNTGELFF.

The genes are TRBV30 and TRBJ2-5, with 7 positions matching TRBD1. V dropped 0 bases and J dropped 5; count of bases not matched to a gene: 9. Per germline, CDR1 GTSNPN and CDR2 SVGIG (reference sequence). The CDR3 extends over 15 amino acids. Written as DNA, the CDR3 is TGTGCCTGGAGTGTATCTACAGGGGCATTGGAGACCCAGTACTTC. It translates to CAWSVSTGALETQYF.

The V call is TRBV5-1, the J call TRBJ2-2; D is possibly TRBD1 (6 bases). In germline, CDR1 is SGHRS, CDR2 YFSETQ. The CDR3 runs to 14 residues. V lost 7 bases, J lost 0 bases, and 10 bases lay in between. CDR3 in amino acids: CASRTDPNTGELFF. In nucleotides, the CDR3 is TGCGCCAGCCGGACAGACCCGAACACCGGGGAGCTGTTTTTT.

This clone was counted a few times. V and J are TRBV7-2 and TRBJ2-5; D is perhaps TRBD2 (5 bases). Germline CDR1 SGHTA, CDR2 FQGNSA. CDR3 length: 14 amino acids. The V gene lost 1 base and the J gene lost 5 bases, with 11 bases spanning the gap. The CDR3 DNA follows: TGTGCCAGCAGCTTAGAGCGGCATTTGGAGACCCAGTACTTC. Protein sequence: CASSLERHLETQYF.

This chain connects TRBV19 to TRBJ1-2; 9 nucleotides align to TRBD1. This CDR3 has 15 amino acids. Germline loops: CDR1 LNHDA, CDR2 SQIVND (reference sequence). V was pared by 5 bases and J by 4 bases, with 8 bases of the junction left unmatched. The CDR3 sequence: CASSAALDRGYGYTF. The DNA for the CDR3 is TGTGCCAGTAGTGCCGCCCTGGACAGGGGCTATGGCTACACCTTC. Based on the CDR3 plus reference TRBV19 and TRBJ1-2, the full variable domain is DGGITQSPKYLFRKEGQNVTLSCEQNLNHDAMYWYRQDPGQGLRLIYYSQIVNDFQKGDIAEGYSVSREKKESFPLTVTSAQKNPTAFYLCASSAALDRGYGYTFGSGTRLTVV.